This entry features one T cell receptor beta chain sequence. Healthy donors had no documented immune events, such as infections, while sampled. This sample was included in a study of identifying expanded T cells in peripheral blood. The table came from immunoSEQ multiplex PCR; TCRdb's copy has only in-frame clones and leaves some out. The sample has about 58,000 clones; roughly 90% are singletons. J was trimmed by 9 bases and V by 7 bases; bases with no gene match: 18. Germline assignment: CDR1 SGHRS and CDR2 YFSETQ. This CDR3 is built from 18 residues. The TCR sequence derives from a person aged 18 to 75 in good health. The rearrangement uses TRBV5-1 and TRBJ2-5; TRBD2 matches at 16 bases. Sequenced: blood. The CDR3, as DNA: TGCGCCAGCGCTCGACTTGGGACTAGCGGGGGGGCCGGTCTCTCCCAGTACTTC. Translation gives CASARLGTSGGAGLSQYF. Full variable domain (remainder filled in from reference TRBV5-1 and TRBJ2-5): KAGVTQTPRYLIKTRGQQVTLSCSPISGHRSVSWYQQTPGQGLQFLFEYFSETQRNKGNFPGRFSGRQFSNSRSEMNVSTLELGDSALYLCASARLGTSGGAGLSQYFGPGTRLLVL.